This T cell receptor (beta chain) was found in a study of blood T cell repertoires in COVID-19. As for the study in general: Both acute and convalescent COVID-19 samples were obtained from the United States, Italy and Spain. The analysed material was cDNA or gDNA that came from T cells, B-cell-depleted T cells, or PBMCs.

Original analysis: Reference gene primer amplification in the assay estimated nucleated cell counts. Generated by immunoSEQ multiplex PCR, the TCRdb table keeps only in-frame clones and is missing some. Clone size and V and J calls were adopted from that table, with D and trimming inferred from the DNA. The sample yields around 100,000 clones, around 84% seen once. Germline CDR1 and CDR2: KGHSH and LQKENI. The CDR3 has 13 amino acids. Germline trimming cut 2 bases from V and 8 bases from J; bases unmatched to any gene: 5. The origin of this receptor is a human donor in a cohort sampled during active COVID-19. What was sequenced was peripheral blood. The chain joins TRBV18 to TRBJ1-2, with 7 positions matching TRBD1. The CDR3 is CASSPTGEQGYTF. The CDR3 DNA sequence: TGTGCCAGCTCACCAACAGGGGAACAAGGCTACACCTTC.